This TCR beta chain appears in the sequencing data of a study of blood T cell repertoires in COVID-19. Study at large: Acute-phase and convalescent COVID-19 samples originated in the United States, Italy and Spain.

Seattle patients were enrolled during active infection and followed longitudinally. The table came from immunoSEQ multiplex PCR; TCRdb's copy has only in-frame clones and leaves some out. The sample shows some 160,000 clones, just under 85% of them seen only once. The source material was peripheral blood. The TCR originated in a woman of 80 years or more with COVID-19, enrolled during active disease.

The CDR3 loop is CASSLGGTLSSEKLFF. In DNA, the CDR3 is TGCGCCAGCAGCTTGGGGGGGACACTCTCTAGTGAAAAACTGTTTTTT. V usage is TRBV5-1 and J usage is TRBJ1-4; TRBD1 might be the D (6 bases). CDR3 size: 16 residues. With 0 bases removed from V and 7 bases from J, the gap between germline ends came to 16 bases. Germline assignment: CDR1 SGHRS and CDR2 YFSETQ.